This TCR beta chain was captured in a study of T cell changes during pregnancy in multiple sclerosis (dated by TCRdb to the late 2010s). Some background on the complete study: Changes in the T cell repertoire over the course of pregnancy were examined in this study in women with multiple sclerosis.

With regard to this clone: Its antigen target is currently unknown. No base qualities exist here, and no much larger clone lies one base off it.

V is reduced by 6 bases and J by 2 bases, leaving a spacing of 14 bases between them. The CDR3 numbers 14 residues from cysteine through phenylalanine. Only the CDR3 part of the read is kept: 42 bases, read in frame from the first base. The germline V gene specifies MDHEN as CDR1 and SYDVKM as CDR2. Libraries came from the immunoSEQ multiplex PCR assay. The clones in this table, taken by TCRdb from immuneACCESS, are in-frame only. Not every clone is retained; where verified, under half of the shortfall comes from an unresolved V gene, and the cause of the rest is unknown. Present in this sample are about 110,000 clones, roughly 92% of which were seen just once. The ten largest clonotypes hold 1.5% to 2% of the sample.

The sequenced sample was peripheral blood, obtained after pregnancy. This clonotype originated in a female donor with multiple sclerosis, enrolled in a pregnancy study. This sequence uses TRBV28 and TRBJ2-7, with a weak D call of TRBD2 (7 bases match). The DNA sequence is TGTGCCAGCAGGGGCAGGGGACTAACCTACGAGCAGTACTTC. The translation is CASRGRGLTYEQYF.